The sequence of this T cell receptor (beta chain) was determined in a study of molecular identifiers for immune sequencing clone quantification (dated by TCRdb to between 2018 and 2020). Looking at the study overall: For a replicate experiment, the RNA from either 20,000 or 100,000 naive CD8 T cells was divided into five aliquots, and four of those aliquots went on to sequencing. CD8 T cells were used in a methods study to benchmark molecular-identifier clustering-based TCR repertoire sequencing (MIDCIRS) and TCR RNA copy counting.

Libraries of naive CD8 T cells were built from about 20,000 to 1,000,000 sorted cells, with 10%, 30% or 50% of the purified RNA used. Naive CD8 T cells, defined as CD8+CD4-CCR7+CD45RA+, were FACS-sorted into RLT Plus buffer on a BD FACSAria II. Ten to eleven TCR copies' worth of Jurkat RNA were spiked into about 20,000-1,000,000 naive CD8 T cell samples to test detection sensitivity. CD8 T cells were enriched using RosetteSep CD8+ T Cell Enrichment Cocktail and Ficoll-Paque, and the enriched cells then underwent ACK red cell lysis. The library was prepared using PCR. Sequencing instrument: Illumina HiSeq 4000. Bulk TCR libraries were generated as previously described, with the TCR primers listed in Table S5 used. Total RNA was purified with the Qiagen AllPrep DNA/RNA kit. Before analysis, reads from multiple sequencing runs of one library were combined. Processing in the source paper ran as follows. Reads were retained only if their TCR constant sequence matched exactly, and those retained reads were trimmed to 150 nt and grouped according to their 12-nt molecular barcodes. Reads inside each barcode group were sub-clustered using a 15% Levenshtein threshold, and a quality-weighted consensus sequence was constructed for each RNA molecule. Non-functional sequences were filtered out, along with any lower-count sequence sitting one edit away from another sequence. On the basis of fitting two negative binomial distributions, barcode sub-clusters with fewer than 20% of the maximum read count were discarded. TCRdb redid the processing of the public reads, applying fastp at Q25 and MiXCR, and retained in-frame beta chains. Rows are combined by CDR3 protein, so each entry shows the most common genes and DNA. V and J calls and clone size were set by TCRdb, not the authors. For this sample the table gives about 640,000 distinct CDR3 sequences, of which about 20% were detected only once. The ten largest account for roughly 0.83% of the sample.

CDR1 is given as SGHRS and CDR2 as YFSETQ, both from the germline V gene. V and J lose 1 base and 0 bases, and a span of 18 bases separates them. Counted from cysteine to phenylalanine, this CDR3 has 18 amino acids. Of all the DNA, just the CDR3 is kept, 54 bases in frame from base 1. The research as a whole found: In CMV-specific effector cells, clones with more than 20 RNA copies accounted for over 97% of molecules, whereas in naive cells such clones accounted for under 1%. The naive libraries included spiked-in Jurkat TCR RNA (roughly 11 copies' worth), and this RNA is not part of the donor repertoire. When barcode sub-clustering was not used, chimeric consensus sequences inflated TCR diversity, with chimeras reaching as high as 47%. Modeling indicated approximately 2.7 TCR RNA copies recovered per cell, compared with around 9.8 by digital PCR, which implies a capture efficiency of approximately 31%. The sizes of highly expanded clones could end up underestimated when identical TCR molecules share a barcode. Even against a background of approximately 1 million naive CD8 T cells, spiked-in Jurkat TCR RNA amounting to a single cell's worth was reported to be detectable.

This clonotype was detected ten times or more. Its specific antigen is unknown. No base quality values were provided; no much bigger clone lies one nucleotide off. The TCR originated in a human donor in good health. Some libraries in this study had Jurkat cell RNA spiked in. The sequence joins TRBV5-1 to TRBJ2-3; the D gene could be either TRBD1 or TRBD2, each agreeing at 5 bases. Sequencing was done on a sample of naive CD8+ T cells from blood, with Jurkat cell RNA spiked in. According to the study, the label for this sample's cell subset or site signals: FACS-sorted CD8+CD4-CCR7+CD45RA+ naive T cells. The DNA sequence is given as TGCGCCAGCAGCTTGTCTTTAGTGGGGGTGCCTAGCACAGATACGCAGTATTTT. This codes for CASSLSLVGVPSTDTQYF. The variable domain in full, with residues beyond the CDR3 obtained from the reference TRBV5-1 and TRBJ2-3 genes, is KAGVTQTPRYLIKTRGQQVTLSCSPISGHRSVSWYQQTPGQGLQFLFEYFSETQRNKGNFPGRFSGRQFSNSRSEMNVSTLELGDSALYLCASSLSLVGVPSTDTQYFGPGTRLTVL.